This T cell receptor (beta chain) was sequenced in a study of shared clonotypes between healthy human individuals. Germline CDR1 and CDR2: LNHDA and SQIVND (reference sequence). The CDR3 covers 13 residues. With 5 bases removed from V and 9 bases from J, the gap between germline ends came to 14 bases. This clone was detected once. Each subset's genomic DNA was split evenly across several immunoSEQ plates. Profiling relied on immunoSEQ multiplex PCR, and the TCRdb table lists in-frame clones only, not all of them. The sample lists over a million clones; 95% to 97% were seen once. Sequencing was done on a sample of naive CD4+ T cells sorted from blood. Indicated subset: CD45RA+ positively selected. This TCR was recovered from a man younger than 45 in good health. V is TRBV19 and J is TRBJ1-5; no firm D call. CDR3 loop: CASSEAGAGPQHF. CDR3 DNA: TGTGCCAGTAGTGAGGCGGGCGCTGGGCCCCAGCATTTT.